This T cell receptor beta chain was documented in a study of T cell responses to AZD1222 COVID-19 vaccine. The ends lost 4 bases at V and 5 bases at J; junction bases unmatched: 13. The CDR3 consists of 16 residues. Germline V gene sequence: CDR1 SGHDN, CDR2 FVKESK. Generated by immunoSEQ multiplex PCR, the TCRdb table keeps only in-frame clones and is missing some. The profile covers around 83,000 clones, with more than 75% appearing a single time and approximately 9% taken by the ten largest. The receptor was derived from an adult in good health. The sample consisted of peripheral blood, taken on day 0 of AZD1222 vaccination. J is TRBJ2-5 and V is TRBV14; 7 bases are a match to TRBD2. CDR3 DNA sequence: TGTGCCAGCAGCCCAGAGGGAGCGGGGTTCGTGGAGACCCAGTACTTC. Protein product: CASSPEGAGFVETQYF.